These 30 T cell receptor beta chains were sequenced from one sample in a study of OX40 agonist ivuxolimab in advanced cancers. TCRdb keeps only in-frame clones here, not all; method: immunoSEQ multiplex PCR. This table holds tens of thousands of clones, approximately 90% found once. The sample was CD4+ or CD8+ T cells sorted from blood, taken in a trial of the OX40 agonist ivuxolimab. The source is an adult with an advanced solid tumor such as melanoma, head and neck, liver or kidney cancer.

This chain joins TRBV19 and TRBJ1-5; 9 bases are a match to TRBD1. V lost 4 bases to trimming and J lost 5 bases; unmatched junction nucleotides: 9. Germline V gene data show CDR1 as LNHDA and CDR2 as SQIVND (reference sequence). CDR3 length equals 16 residues. This CDR3 is CASSRRDRGSYQPQHF. The CDR3 DNA reads as TGTGCCAGTAGTAGGCGAGACAGGGGGTCTTATCAGCCCCAGCATTTT.

Turning to this clone: A junction boundary mismatches the germline segment, possibly from a read error. The rearrangement joins TRBV20-1 to TRBJ2-1; D unclear. This CDR3 is 11 amino acids long. Looked up from germline, CDR1 is DFQATT and CDR2 is SNEGSKA (reference sequence). The DNA for the CDR3 is TGCAGTTCCCGCCGCTACAATGAGCAGCTCTTC. Translated: CSSRRYNEQLF.

This clone was seen once. The chain is built from TRBV28 and TRBJ2-1, with 7 bases aligning to TRBD2. Germline V lookup: CDR1 MDHEN, CDR2 SYDVKM. The J segment lost 9 bases and the V segment lost 7 bases, leaving 9 bases of the junction unmatched. The CDR3 has 13 residues. This chain's CDR3 is CASKRGGEAEQFF. As DNA, the CDR3 is TGTGCCAGCAAACGTGGGGGGGAGGCTGAGCAGTTCTTC.

The chain employs TRBV25-1 and TRBJ1-3; tentative D call: TRBD1 (6 bases). This CDR3 is 12 amino acids long. Germline V gives CDR1 MGHDK, CDR2 SYGVNS. Trimming took off 6 bases at V and 4 bases at J, with 7 bases between the two ends. Here the CDR3 reads CASRDSGNTIYF. CDR3 bases: TGTGCCAGCAGGGACAGCGGAAACACCATATATTTT.

V is TRBV30 and J is TRBJ2-7; 10 bases are shared with TRBD2. In germline, CDR1 is GTSNPN, CDR2 SVGIG (reference sequence). The ends lost 3 bases at V and 1 base at J; junction bases unmatched: 9. This CDR3 contains 16 residues. This CDR3 reads CAWRPLAAGGSYEQYF. CDR3 DNA sequence: TGTGCCTGGAGACCCCTGGCAGCGGGAGGGTCCTACGAGCAGTACTTC.

J is TRBJ1-5 and V is TRBV6-5; D not certain. Germline loops: CDR1 MNHEY, CDR2 SVGAGI. V was pared by 0 bases and J by 6 bases, with 12 bases between. CDR3 length: 15 residues. In DNA, the CDR3 is TGTGCCAGCAGTTACTCCCGGCGCGGAGGTCAGCCCCAGCATTTT. Translating gives CASSYSRRGGQPQHF.

J is TRBJ2-3 and V is TRBV7-2; D might be TRBD2 (6 bases). Germline V gene lookup returns CDR1 SGHTA and CDR2 FQGNSA. This CDR3 has 14 residues. Trimming shortened V by 5 bases and J by 0 bases, and 9 bases separated the two germline ends. CDR3 nucleotide sequence: TGTGCCAGCAGCGGCAGCGGGAGCACAGATACGCAGTATTTT. Translation gives CASSGSGSTDTQYF.

This rearrangement joins TRBV19 to TRBJ2-7, with 9 bases aligning to TRBD1. CDR3 length: 14 residues. The junction had 1 base not matched to a gene; V was cut back by 4 bases and J by 0 bases. Germline CDR1 LNHDA, CDR2 SQIVND (reference sequence). The CDR3 nucleotides are TGTGCCAGTAGTACGACAGGGGGCTCCTACGAGCAGTACTTC. Its protein is CASSTTGGSYEQYF.

The chain is built from TRBV28 and TRBJ1-1, with D maybe TRBD1 (6 bases). The V and J ends lost 6 bases and 10 bases respectively, with 12 bases between them. Germline V lookup: CDR1 MDHEN, CDR2 SYDVKM. The CDR3 loop spans 11 amino acids. The CDR3 is CASRNDRRAFF. CDR3 DNA sequence: TGTGCCAGCAGGAACGACAGGAGAGCTTTCTTT.

V is TRBV19 and J is TRBJ1-2; tentative D call: TRBD1 (5 bases). The germline V gene encodes CDR1 LNHDA and CDR2 SQIVND (reference sequence). V shed 2 bases and J shed 1 base, with 17 bases lying between them. The CDR3 covers 17 residues. The CDR3 here is CASSIWWDGVINYGYTF. Here the CDR3 DNA reads TGTGCCAGTAGTATATGGTGGGACGGAGTTATTAACTATGGCTACACCTTC.

The rearrangement links TRBV11-2 to TRBJ2-5; no clear D gene. The J call is in doubt because the DNA end fits TRBJ2-7 better. This CDR3 spans 14 amino acids. Germline V gene lookup returns CDR1 SGHAT and CDR2 FQNNGV. The CDR3 reads CASSLARSSYEQYF. DNA for the CDR3: TGTGCCAGCAGCTTAGCCAGGAGCTCCTACGAGCAGTACTTC.

V and J are TRBV5-1 and TRBJ2-7; 7 nucleotides match TRBD2. CDR1 and CDR2 (germline): SGHRS, YFSETQ. The trim removed 8 bases at V and 4 bases at J, leaving 6 bases unmatched. The CDR3 is 12 residues long. In DNA, the CDR3 is TGCGCCAGGAAGTGGGGGGGATACGAGCAGTACTTC. Amino acid sequence: CARKWGGYEQYF.

The chain employs TRBV5-1 and TRBJ2-1; 12 nucleotides line up with TRBD2. CDR3 size: 17 residues. Germline CDR1 and CDR2: SGHRS and YFSETQ. J was trimmed by 4 bases and V by 4 bases; bases with no gene match: 9. In DNA form, the CDR3 reads TGCGCCAGCAGCGAATTATCCGGGACTAGCGGGTACAATGAGCAGTTCTTC. This encodes CASSELSGTSGYNEQFF.

The J gene is TRBJ1-2, the V gene TRBV28, with TRBD1 matching over 7 bases. The CDR3 has 14 residues. Germline CDR1 reads MDHEN; CDR2 reads SYDVKM. The V segment lost 2 bases and the J segment 3 bases; nucleotides outside the gene matches: 3. In nucleotides, the CDR3 is TGTGCCAGCAGTTTAACAGGGGAGGACTATGGCTACACCTTC. This sequence encodes CASSLTGEDYGYTF.

Comment on this clone: At the DNA level, this CDR3 is encoded by other sequences in the same sample as well. This rearrangement joins TRBV6-5 to TRBJ1-3; D is ambiguous. The ends were cut back, 0 bases at V and 2 bases at J, with 8 bases in the middle. The CDR3 is 15 amino acids. Germline V gives CDR1 MNHEY, CDR2 SVGAGI. CDR3 sequence reads: CASSYSRFPGNTIYF. The CDR3 nucleotides read TGTGCCAGCAGTTACTCCAGATTTCCTGGAAACACCATATATTTT.

The sample holds one count of this clone. The V and J genes are TRBV6-5 and TRBJ2-7; 7 nucleotides match TRBD1. Germline V lookup: CDR1 MNHEY, CDR2 SVGAGI. After removal of 10 bases from V and 9 bases from J, the junction contained 9 bases not matched to a gene. This CDR3 is 11 amino acids long. The CDR3 nucleotides are TGTGCCATCGGGACAGCACCGGGGCAGTACTTC. This sequence encodes CAIGTAPGQYF.

The chain joins TRBV5-4 to TRBJ2-7; 7 nucleotides line up with TRBD1. Trimming took 2 bases from V and 3 from J; bases not matched to a gene: 5. The germline V gene encodes CDR1 SGHNT and CDR2 YYREEE (reference sequence). This CDR3 is 14 amino acids long. CDR3 DNA sequence: TGTGCCAGCAGCTTCCGGGACAGCTACTACGAGCAGTACTTC. Translation gives CASSFRDSYYEQYF.

The chain couples TRBV6-6 to TRBJ1-1, with unresolved D. CDR1 MNHNY and CDR2 SVGAGI come from the germline V gene (reference sequence). V lost 10 bases, J lost 3 bases, and 21 bases lay in between. The CDR3 runs 15 residues. The CDR3 sequence: CATNPPGMSDTEAFF. The CDR3 nucleotides read TGTGCCACCAACCCCCCGGGCATGTCTGACACTGAAGCTTTCTTT.

This clone was seen just once. The chain combines TRBV14 with TRBJ2-1, with D perhaps matching TRBD2 (5 bases). Germline V gene sequence: CDR1 SGHDN, CDR2 FVKESK. The CDR3 sequence is 13 residues long. Trimming took off 4 bases at V and 6 bases at J, with 10 bases between the two ends. The CDR3 here is CASSPDYINEQFF. The DNA for the CDR3 is TGTGCCAGCAGCCCCGACTACATCAATGAGCAGTTCTTC.

The V call is TRBV4-1, the J call TRBJ2-1; TRBD2 is a possible D gene (6 bases). V lost 1 base, J lost 4 bases, and 17 bases lay in between. In germline, CDR1 is MGHRA, CDR2 YSYEKL. CDR3 length: 17 residues. CDR3 coding DNA: TGCGCCAGCAGCCAAGCGATATGGCGGGCGGGATACAATGAGCAGTTCTTC. It specifies CASSQAIWRAGYNEQFF.

J is TRBJ2-4 and V is TRBV2; D may be TRBD1 (6 bases). With 3 bases removed from V and 0 bases from J, the gap between germline ends came to 12 bases. Germline CDR1 and CDR2: SNHLY and FYNNEI. The CDR3 is 16 residues long. CDR3 loop: CASSELGDIAKNIQYF. CDR3 nucleotide sequence: TGTGCCAGCAGTGAGTTGGGGGACATAGCCAAAAACATTCAGTACTTC. The whole variable domain, remainder taken from reference TRBV2 and TRBJ2-4, is EPEVTQTPSHQVTQMGQEVILRCVPISNHLYFYWYRQILGQKVEFLVSFYNNEISEKSEIFDDQFSVERPDGSNFTLKIRSTKLEDSAMYFCASSELGDIAKNIQYFGAGTRLSVL.

The rearrangement uses TRBV11-3 and TRBJ2-3; D not certain. V was shortened by 5 bases and J by 0 bases, with 12 bases between the two germline ends. In germline, CDR1 is SGHNT, CDR2 YENEEA. The CDR3 has 15 amino acids. CDR3 nucleotide sequence: TGTGCCAGCAGCGCGTCGGGCTATAGCACAGATACGCAGTATTTT. Its protein is CASSASGYSTDTQYF.

This chain links TRBV4-2 with TRBJ2-7; D is uncertain. Trimming removed 0 bases from V and 2 bases from J, with 11 bases in between. Germline V gene sequence: CDR1 LGHNA, CDR2 YNFKEQ. The length of the CDR3 is 15 residues. The CDR3 loop is CASSQEPGVTYEQYF. Written as DNA, the CDR3 is TGTGCCAGCAGCCAAGAGCCAGGCGTTACCTACGAGCAGTACTTC.

The chain couples TRBV6-5 to TRBJ2-7; D is unresolved. Germline CDR1 MNHEY, CDR2 SVGAGI. The CDR3 runs to 12 residues. Trimming took 8 bases from V and 0 from J, leaving 8 bases between them. The CDR3 sequence is CASSRSSYEQYF. The CDR3 DNA is TGTGCCAGCTCCCGGAGCTCCTACGAGCAGTACTTC.

This rearrangement joins TRBV28 to TRBJ1-2; TRBD1 aligns across 7 bases. Looked up from germline, CDR1 is MDHEN and CDR2 is SYDVKM. CDR3 length: 15 residues. V trimming: 6 bases; J trimming: 0 bases; junction bases outside the gene matches: 7. The CDR3 loop reads CASSRRDSPNYGYTF. The CDR3 nucleotides read TGTGCCAGCAGCAGAAGGGACAGTCCTAACTATGGCTACACCTTC.

The chain uses TRBV18 and TRBJ1-1; possibly TRBD1 for D (5 bases). Looked up from germline, CDR1 is KGHSH and CDR2 is LQKENI. CDR3 length equals 13 residues. V was pared by 4 bases and J by 2 bases, with 8 bases between. CDR3 residues: CASSQDRNTEAFF. The DNA for the CDR3 is TGTGCCAGCTCACAAGACAGAAACACTGAAGCTTTCTTT. The full variable domain, with the rest looked up from reference TRBV18 and TRBJ1-1, is NAGVMQNPRHLVRRRGQEARLRCSPMKGHSHVYWYRQLPEEGLKFMVYLQKENIIDESGMPKERFSAEFPKEGPSILRIQQVVRGDSAAYFCASSQDRNTEAFFGQGTRLTVV.

The genes are TRBV28 and TRBJ2-6; 9 positions match TRBD1. The CDR3 length is 16 residues. Germline V CDR1 and CDR2: MDHEN, SYDVKM. V shed 5 bases, J shed 2 bases, and the junction held 4 bases outside the gene matches. The CDR3 bases are TGTGCCAGCAGTGTTACAGGGGGCACTGGGGCCAACGTCCTGACTTTC. Translated, it gives CASSVTGGTGANVLTF.

Note on this clone: The missing conserved phenylalanine or tryptophan at the end of this CDR3 makes a read error likely. V and J are TRBV2 and TRBJ2-7, with 8 bases fitting TRBD2. The CDR3 runs to 13 residues. CDR1 and CDR2 from the germline V gene are SNHLY and FYNNEI. J lost 2 bases, V lost 5 bases, and 2 bases had no gene match. In DNA, the CDR3 is TGTGCCAGCAGTTTGGGACTAGCCTACGAGCAGTACCTC. This codes for CASSLGLAYEQYL.

The CDR3 nucleotides read TGTGCCAGCAGCTTAGCGCCGGACAGGGGGTTTCGGGAGCAGTTCTTC. This translates into CASSLAPDRGFREQFF. V usage is TRBV7-9 and J usage is TRBJ2-1; 10 nucleotides agree with TRBD1. Germline loops: CDR1 SEHNR, CDR2 FQNEAQ (reference sequence). The CDR3 is 16 amino acids. The J segment lost 10 bases and the V segment lost 0 bases, leaving 9 bases of the junction unmatched.

This clone has a single count. This rearrangement joins TRBV18 to TRBJ2-7, with 7 bases fitting TRBD1. V dropped 5 bases and J dropped 6; count of bases not matched to a gene: 16. The germline V gene has CDR1 KGHSH and CDR2 LQKENI. CDR3 length equals 16 residues. The CDR3 DNA follows: TGTGCCAGCTCATCTTCGACAGGGTTGGTTCTAAGCGAGCAGTACTTC. Its protein is CASSSSTGLVLSEQYF. The whole variable domain, remainder taken from reference TRBV18 and TRBJ2-7, is NAGVMQNPRHLVRRRGQEARLRCSPMKGHSHVYWYRQLPEEGLKFMVYLQKENIIDESGMPKERFSAEFPKEGPSILRIQQVVRGDSAAYFCASSSSTGLVLSEQYFGPGTRLTVT.